Shown below are 16 T cell receptor beta chains from a single sample sequenced in a study of T cell repertoires in cytomegalovirus infection. TCRdb independently ran MiXCR on the reads; one entry per CDR3 protein. Counted here are approximately 750,000 distinct CDR3 sequences, about 40% occurring once; the ten biggest clones make up roughly 2.8%. Material for sequencing was PBMCs. These TCRs come from a human donor in good health (CMV status not recorded). Some clones in this sample may be carry-over from other donors' samples.

A single count supports this clonotype. The chain uses TRBV2 and TRBJ1-2, with D possibly being TRBD1 (5 bases). The CDR3 is 14 amino acids. Trimming stripped 5 bases from V and 4 bases from J, with 14 bases between. The germline gives CDR1 SNHLY, CDR2 FYNNEI. Written as DNA, the CDR3 is TGTGCCAGCAGTTGGGACGCCTGGGGCTATGGCTACACCTTC. Its protein is CASSWDAWGYGYTF.

This clonotype was picked up a small number of times. V gene TRBV20-1 combines with J gene TRBJ2-7, with a tentative D call TRBD1 (6 bases). In germline, CDR1 is DFQATT, CDR2 SNEGSKA (reference sequence). CDR3 length equals 14 residues. The V and J ends lost 3 bases and 4 bases respectively, with 16 bases between them. As DNA, the CDR3 is TGCAGTGCTAGGCCTCTCGGGACACCTTACGAGCAGTACTTC. Translation: CSARPLGTPYEQYF.

The chain links TRBV15 to TRBJ2-7; D may be TRBD2 (6 bases). The CDR3 spans 15 residues. Deletions cut 1 base from V and 3 bases from J, with 13 bases between. The germline V gene encodes CDR1 LNHNV and CDR2 YYDKDF (reference sequence). The CDR3 DNA reads as TGTGCCACCAGCAGAGGTTGGAGGGGACTCTACGAGCAGTACTTC. This gives the protein CATSRGWRGLYEQYF. The variable domain in full, with the rest retrieved from reference TRBV15 and TRBJ2-7, is DAMVIQNPRYQVTQFGKPVTLSCSQTLNHNVMYWYQQKSSQAPKLLFHYYDKDFNNEADTPDNFQSRRPNTSFCFLDIRSPGLGDTAMYLCATSRGWRGLYEQYFGPGTRLTVT.

This rearrangement joins TRBV19 to TRBJ2-3; 14 bases are a match to TRBD2. V shed 3 bases, J shed 8 bases, and the junction held 13 bases outside the gene matches. The CDR3 is 18 amino acids. The germline V gene encodes CDR1 LNHDA and CDR2 SQIVND (reference sequence). The CDR3 DNA sequence: TGTGCCAGTAGTATCCCGCCCAGGACTAGCGGGGGGTTGGCTACGCAGTATTTT. As protein: CASSIPPRTSGGLATQYF.

The chain recombines TRBV29-1 with TRBJ2-1; perhaps TRBD2 as D (5 bases). This CDR3 region has 13 residues. The germline gives CDR1 SQVTM, CDR2 ANQGSEA. V lost 4 bases, J lost 0 bases, and 7 bases lay in between. In DNA form, the CDR3 reads TGCAGCGTTGCGGGGTACTCCTACAATGAGCAGTTCTTC. Protein: CSVAGYSYNEQFF.

This clonotype was seen repeatedly, ten times or more. The rearrangement uses TRBV7-6 and TRBJ2-5; D might be TRBD1 (7 bases). CDR1 SGHVS and CDR2 FNYEAQ come from the germline V gene. Trimming pared 5 bases from V and 4 bases from J, leaving 23 bases between. The CDR3 runs to 17 residues. The CDR3 DNA reads as TGTGCCAGCAGCCCAAGACAGGGAGGCTCTAGGAGAGAGACCCAGTACTTC. Its translation is CASSPRQGGSRRETQYF. Full variable domain (remainder filled in from reference TRBV7-6 and TRBJ2-5): GAGVSQSPRYKVTKRGQDVALRCDPISGHVSLYWYRQALGQGPEFLTYFNYEAQQDKSGLPNDRFSAERPEGSISTLTIQRTEQRDSAMYRCASSPRQGGSRRETQYFGPGTRLLVL.

This chain uses TRBV28 with TRBJ1-5; D gene ambiguous. From germline, CDR1 is MDHEN and CDR2 SYDVKM. The CDR3 is 13 amino acids. V lost 6 bases, J lost 6 bases, and 12 bases lay in between. CDR3 DNA: TGTGCCAGCAGCCGACAACTGGGTCAGCCCCAGCATTTT. This sequence encodes CASSRQLGQPQHF.

A few counts support this clonotype. The chain uses TRBV12-3 or TRBV12-4 and TRBJ1-2; tentative D call: TRBD1 (6 bases). The ends were cut back, 6 bases at V and 4 bases at J, with 15 bases in the middle. The CDR3 contains 14 residues. The CDR3 loop is CASRGGTLRYGYTF. DNA for the CDR3: TGTGCCAGCAGAGGGGGGACCTTACGCTATGGCTACACCTTC.

This clonotype was seen repeatedly, ten times or more. Here the CDR3 reads CASSRDSGANVLTF. CDR3 nucleotides: TGTGCCAGCAGCCGGGACTCTGGGGCCAACGTCCTGACTTTC. The chain employs TRBV7-2 and TRBJ2-6; the D gene is possibly TRBD2 (5 bases). The V end lost 5 bases, the J end lost 0 bases, and 5 bases lay between the germline ends. Germline assignment: CDR1 SGHTA and CDR2 FQGNSA. This CDR3 contains 14 residues.

At least ten counts were recorded for this clonotype. This chain connects TRBV7-2 to TRBJ1-6; D not certain. Trimming shortened V by 5 bases and J by 9 bases, and 11 bases separated the two germline ends. CDR1 is SGHTA and CDR2 is FQGNSA in the germline V gene. CDR3 length equals 13 residues. CDR3 bases: TGTGCCAGCAGCCCATATAGTCGTTCACCCCTCCACTTT. Its translation is CASSPYSRSPLHF. The full variable domain, with the rest looked up from reference TRBV7-2 and TRBJ1-6, is GAGVSQSPSNKVTEKGKDVELRCDPISGHTALYWYRQSLGQGLEFLIYFQGNSAPDKSGLPSDRFSAERTGGSVSTLTIQRTQQEDSAVYLCASSPYSRSPLHFGNGTRLTVT.

This clonotype was observed a single time. The V and J genes are TRBV2 and TRBJ2-3; no clear D. Between the trimmed V and J ends, which lost 7 bases and 0 bases, there was a span of 5 bases. Germline CDR1 is SNHLY and CDR2 is FYNNEI. There are 12 residues in the CDR3. The CDR3 protein is CASKRSTDTQYF. As DNA, the CDR3 is TGTGCCAGCAAACGGAGCACAGATACGCAGTATTTT.

The genes are TRBV3-1 and TRBJ1-6, with 10 bases that match TRBD1. The CDR3 covers 16 residues. Germline V CDR1 and CDR2: LGHDT, YNNKEL (reference sequence). After removal of 4 bases from V and 6 bases from J, the junction contained 6 bases not matched to a gene. The CDR3 DNA reads TGTGCCAGCAGCCCTCCTGGGACAGGGGCTAATTCACCCCTCCACTTT. Amino acid sequence: CASSPPGTGANSPLHF.

This clonotype was picked up a small number of times. The chain couples TRBV28 to TRBJ1-5; 9 nucleotides line up with TRBD1. Looked up from germline, CDR1 is MDHEN and CDR2 is SYDVKM. The junction had 6 bases not matched to a gene; V was cut back by 2 bases and J by 4 bases. This CDR3 comprises 16 residues. The DNA for the CDR3 is TGTGCCAGCAGTTTACACTTGGGACAGGGTAATCAGCCCCAGCATTTT. Translation gives CASSLHLGQGNQPQHF. The full variable domain, rest sourced from reference TRBV28 and TRBJ1-5, is DVKVTQSSRYLVKRTGEKVFLECVQDMDHENMFWYRQDPGLGLRLIYFSYDVKMKEKGDIPEGYSVSREKKERFSLILESASTNQTSMYLCASSLHLGQGNQPQHFGDGTRLSIL.

This clonotype appeared a single time. The chain has TRBV29-1 and TRBJ2-2, with 7 bases lining up with TRBD2. CDR1 is SQVTM, CDR2 ANQGSEA, per germline. J gave up 2 bases and V 0 bases, and 6 bases lay outside the gene matches. This CDR3 comprises 16 residues. CDR3 nucleotides: TGCAGCGTTGAAGATCTACGCGGGAGTAACACCGGGGAGCTGTTTTTT. It codes for CSVEDLRGSNTGELFF.

This clonotype is a singleton in its sample. V and J are TRBV28 and TRBJ2-5; 8 nucleotides align to TRBD2. Germline V gives CDR1 MDHEN, CDR2 SYDVKM. V shed 3 bases, J shed 1 base, and the junction held 13 bases outside the gene matches. The CDR3 covers 18 residues. In nucleotides, the CDR3 is TGTGCCAGCAGTTTCACCCTCCCACTAGCGGACATCCAAGAGACCCAGTACTTC. This encodes CASSFTLPLADIQETQYF.

The V gene is TRBV6-5, the J gene TRBJ1-2; 9 positions match TRBD1. Germline V gene lookup returns CDR1 MNHEY and CDR2 SVGAGI. The J segment lost 6 bases and the V segment lost 4 bases, leaving 6 bases of the junction unmatched. This CDR3 contains 14 residues. This CDR3 is CASSWTGVANGYTF. Here the CDR3 DNA reads TGTGCCAGCAGTTGGACAGGGGTCGCGAATGGCTACACCTTC.